This T cell receptor (beta chain) was sequenced in a study of vaccination and CD4 T cells after COVID-19. Overall study results and limits: Convalescent patients' median share of reactive clones seen only post-vaccination was more than 65%.

Scientists ran DNA taken from cultured CD4+ T cells through the Oncomine TCR Beta short-read assay for sequencing. TCRdb processed the PCR reads anew with MiXCR; each CDR3 protein has one entry. The table has approximately 12,000 distinct CDR3 sequences, about 61% seen once. CDR1 and CDR2 (germline): MNHEY, SVGEGT. Trimming removed 5 bases at V and 0 bases at J, with 15 bases between. The CDR3 contains 16 residues. With regard to this clonotype: The antigen is not known.

Treatment given: approximately 9-day PBMC culture with coronavirus spike peptide pools or control peptides (ViraFEST assay). Negative selection separated CD4+ T cells from approximately ten-day cultures. The specimen sequenced was CD4+ T cells from blood, cultured in vitro. This TCR came from a human donor who had recovered from COVID-19. V and J are TRBV6-2 or TRBV6-3 and TRBJ2-3, with a possible D match to TRBD2 (5 bases). CDR3 amino acids: CASSLDPRGSTDTQYF. The DNA for the CDR3 is TGTGCCAGCAGTCTGGACCCCCGAGGGAGCACAGATACGCAGTATTTT.